Each of the 22 T cell receptor beta chains below was sequenced from the same sample in a study of cytomegalovirus exposure and HLA in healthy donors. The PCR employed 60 Vbeta primers together with 13 Jbeta primers. Profiling relied on immunoSEQ multiplex PCR, and the TCRdb table lists in-frame clones only, not all of them. This table holds roughly 110,000 clones, more than 70% found once. The specimen was PBMCs. These receptors were obtained from a man aged 18-30 years in good health and CMV-seronegative.

The chain has TRBV9 and TRBJ1-3; the match to TRBD1 covers 8 bases. Germline assignment: CDR1 SGDLS and CDR2 YYNGEE. The CDR3 sequence is 15 residues long. V was clipped by 4 bases and J by 4 bases; unmatched bases: 7. The CDR3 DNA sequence: TGTGCCAGCAGCACCCCACAGGGGGGCGGAAACACCATATATTTT. This sequence encodes CASSTPQGGGNTIYF.

Within the sample, this clone is medium-sized. This chain links TRBV6-1 with TRBJ2-6, with unresolved D. Germline V lookup: CDR1 MNHNS, CDR2 SASEGT. With 3 bases removed from V and 0 bases from J, the gap between germline ends came to 6 bases. The CDR3 spans 15 residues. As DNA, the CDR3 is TGTGCCAGCAGTGACGGTGACTCTGGGGCCAACGTCCTGACTTTC. Its protein product is CASSDGDSGANVLTF.

This clone was counted between two and nine times. The same CDR3 can be traced to other DNA sequences in this sample. This chain joins TRBV7-2 and TRBJ1-1, with a possible D match to TRBD1 (6 bases). V lost 5 bases, J lost 0 bases, and 10 bases lay in between. The CDR3 covers 14 residues. Per the germline V gene, CDR1 is SGHTA and CDR2 is FQGNSA. The CDR3 loop reads CASSPDSMNTEAFF. CDR3 in DNA: TGTGCCAGCAGCCCGGACAGTATGAACACTGAAGCTTTCTTT.

The genes are TRBV2 and TRBJ2-3; tentatively, D is TRBD1 (6 bases). Between the trimmed V and J ends, which lost 6 bases and 2 bases, there was a span of 15 bases. Germline assignment: CDR1 SNHLY and CDR2 FYNNEI. There are 15 residues in the CDR3. The DNA for the CDR3 is TGTGCCAGCAGGACCGGGGCAGGGGCCACAGATACGCAGTATTTT. Its protein product is CASRTGAGATDTQYF.

This clone was seen only a few times. The chain carries TRBV10-2 and TRBJ2-7; possible D gene TRBD1, 6 bases. The CDR3 totals 12 residues. Trimming took 6 bases from V and 3 from J, leaving 9 bases between them. Germline V gene lookup returns CDR1 WSHSY and CDR2 SAAADI. The CDR3 DNA is TGCGCCAGCAGCGGGACAAGCTACGAGCAGTACTTC. This sequence encodes CASSGTSYEQYF.

The V gene is TRBV6-5, the J gene TRBJ2-7; 9 nucleotides match TRBD1. Germline values: CDR1 MNHEY, CDR2 SVGAGI. The V gene end was trimmed by 6 bases and the J gene end by 4 bases; junction bases not matched to a gene: 10. The CDR3 totals 15 residues. CDR3 region: CASSSPGTGYYEQYF. The DNA for the CDR3 is TGTGCCAGCAGCTCTCCCGGGACAGGGTATTACGAGCAGTACTTC.

This chain links TRBV13 with TRBJ2-3; D uncertain. Germline values: CDR1 PRHDT, CDR2 FYEKMQ (reference sequence). The V end was cut by 6 bases, the J end by 0 bases, with 7 bases between. The CDR3 is 13 residues long. The DNA for the CDR3 is TGTGCCAGCAGGAAGCTTAGCACAGATACGCAGTATTTT. This gives the protein CASRKLSTDTQYF.

This clone was seen once. J is TRBJ2-3 and V is TRBV7-9; perhaps TRBD2 as D (5 bases). Deletions cut 9 bases from V and 4 bases from J, with 20 bases between. CDR3 length equals 15 residues. From germline, CDR1 is SEHNR and CDR2 FQNEAQ (reference sequence). CDR3 coding DNA: TGTGCCAGTATGCTCCCCGGACTCGGGGCAGATACGCAGTATTTT. Its translation: CASMLPGLGADTQYF.

The V gene is TRBV5-4, the J gene TRBJ1-1, with TRBD1 identical over 9 bases. This CDR3 is built from 14 residues. Per the germline V gene, CDR1 is SGHNT and CDR2 is YYREEE (reference sequence). V shed 4 bases and J 3 bases; nucleotides not matched to a gene: 4. The CDR3 sequence: CASSPGTGHTEAFF. CDR3 DNA: TGTGCCAGCAGCCCTGGGACAGGGCACACTGAAGCTTTCTTT.

The rearrangement joins TRBV5-1 to TRBJ2-7, with 8 bases matching TRBD1. With V trimmed by 4 bases and J by 5 bases, 8 bases remained unmatched. Per the germline V gene, CDR1 is SGHRS and CDR2 is YFSETQ. The CDR3 covers 14 residues. In DNA form, the CDR3 reads TGCGCCAGCAGCCACAGGGGGGTCATGGACGAGCAGTACTTC. Protein: CASSHRGVMDEQYF. Together with reference TRBV5-1 and TRBJ2-7, the CDR3 gives the full variable domain: KAGVTQTPRYLIKTRGQQVTLSCSPISGHRSVSWYQQTPGQGLQFLFEYFSETQRNKGNFPGRFSGRQFSNSRSEMNVSTLELGDSALYLCASSHRGVMDEQYFGPGTRLTVT.

The chain links TRBV29-1 to TRBJ2-1; 15 bases map to TRBD2. V lost 6 bases and J lost 6; bases outside the gene matches: 3. The CDR3 has 14 amino acids. Germline assignment: CDR1 SQVTM and CDR2 ANQGSEA. Here the CDR3 reads CSVEGLAGGNEQFF. For the CDR3, the DNA is TGCAGCGTCGAGGGACTAGCGGGGGGCAATGAGCAGTTCTTC.

The V gene is TRBV5-1, the J gene TRBJ2-3, with 11 bases lining up with TRBD1. The CDR3 is 17 residues long. The V and J ends lost 2 bases and 5 bases, in that order; junction bases with no gene match: 10. The germline gives CDR1 SGHRS, CDR2 YFSETQ. CDR3 DNA sequence: TGCGCCAGCAGCTTTGATCCGAGGACAGGGGGCCGAGATACGCAGTATTTT. Protein product: CASSFDPRTGGRDTQYF.

The chain combines TRBV27 with TRBJ2-1, with 8 bases fitting TRBD1. With 5 bases clipped from V and 4 bases from J, the junction kept 4 bases outside the gene matches. The CDR3 contains 14 residues. In germline, CDR1 is MNHEY, CDR2 SMNVEV (reference sequence). Written as DNA, the CDR3 is TGTGCCAGCAGTCCAAGACAGGGGTACAATGAGCAGTTCTTC. This translates into CASSPRQGYNEQFF.

J is TRBJ1-6 and V is TRBV5-4; no reliable D call. The CDR3 length is 15 residues. V dropped 9 bases and J dropped 0 bases, with 13 bases sitting between them. CDR1 and CDR2 from the germline V gene are SGHNT and YYREEE (reference sequence). DNA for the CDR3: TGTGCCACCCGATTAGGGAGCTCCTATAATTCACCCCTCCACTTT. Its protein product is CATRLGSSYNSPLHF.

The chain is built from TRBV27 and TRBJ2-1; D is perhaps TRBD1 (6 bases). Germline V gives CDR1 MNHEY, CDR2 SMNVEV (reference sequence). The V end was cut by 6 bases, the J end by 4 bases, with 16 bases between. The CDR3 loop spans 15 amino acids. The CDR3 reads CASSHDRIPYNEQFF. In DNA form, the CDR3 reads TGTGCCAGCAGCCACGACAGGATACCGTACAATGAGCAGTTCTTC.

The V call is TRBV6-4, the J call TRBJ1-1, with D tentatively TRBD1 (6 bases). The CDR3 length is 13 residues. Per germline, CDR1 MRHNA and CDR2 SNTAGT. V shed 6 bases and J shed 7 bases, with 15 bases lying between them. The chain's CDR3 is CASRRDTRDEAFF. CDR3 DNA: TGTGCCAGCAGACGGGACACCAGGGATGAAGCTTTCTTT.

The table lists this clone with a few counts. This sample also contains other DNA sequences that code for the same CDR3. The V call is TRBV6-1, the J call TRBJ1-5; 7 positions match TRBD1. V dropped 11 bases and J dropped 2; count of bases not matched to a gene: 9. The CDR3 sequence is 14 residues long. The germline gives CDR1 MNHNS, CDR2 SASEGT. DNA for the CDR3: TGTGCCTCCGGGGCGCAGGGGGGCAATCAGCCCCAGCATTTT. Its protein product is CASGAQGGNQPQHF.

The chain has TRBV19 and TRBJ1-6; 7 bases are a match to TRBD1. The CDR3 spans 15 residues. The germline V gene encodes CDR1 LNHDA and CDR2 SQIVND (reference sequence). V lost 5 bases and J lost 7; bases outside the gene matches: 8. The CDR3: CASSGVGTANSPLHF. CDR3 nucleotides: TGTGCCAGTAGTGGTGTCGGGACAGCAAATTCACCCCTCCACTTT.

The chain joins TRBV2 to TRBJ1-1, with a weak D call TRBD1 (5 bases). The CDR3 extends over 13 amino acids. CDR1 SNHLY and CDR2 FYNNEI come from the germline V gene. The ends were cut back, 9 bases at V and 0 bases at J, with 11 bases in the middle. The DNA for the CDR3 is TGTGCCAGTAAAGACAGCATGAACACTGAAGCTTTCTTT. This sequence encodes CASKDSMNTEAFF.

This chain joins TRBV7-3 and TRBJ2-6; 8 bases are shared with TRBD1. Looked up from germline, CDR1 is SGHTA and CDR2 is FQGTGA. The ends lost 4 bases at V and 0 bases at J; junction bases unmatched: 5. The CDR3 has 17 residues. The CDR3 loop is CASSSGQDLSGANVLTF. The CDR3 bases are TGTGCCAGCAGCTCGGGACAGGACCTCTCTGGGGCCAACGTCCTGACTTTC.

The chain is built from TRBV19 and TRBJ1-4; D gene ambiguous. This CDR3 is built from 15 residues. V was clipped by 0 bases and J by 5 bases, with 10 bases between them. The germline V gene encodes CDR1 LNHDA and CDR2 SQIVND (reference sequence). CDR3 nucleotide sequence: TGTGCCAGTAGTATAGAGGGCAGTTGGAATGAAAAACTGTTTTTT. Residues: CASSIEGSWNEKLFF.

This chain connects TRBV7-2 to TRBJ1-1; 7 bases are shared with TRBD1. Germline CDR1 and CDR2: SGHTA and FQGNSA. This CDR3 contains 14 residues. Trimming took 5 bases from V and 1 from J; bases not matched to a gene: 4. CDR3 coding DNA: TGTGCCAGCAGCGGCAGGACAGGGAACACTGAAGCTTTCTTT. Its translation is CASSGRTGNTEAFF.